This T cell receptor beta chain was identified in a study of T cells in Graves' hyperthyroidism and ophthalmopathy. This clonotype was counted at least ten times. PBMCs came from roughly 10 ml fresh peripheral blood. TCR beta CDR3 region amplification was performed from RNA transcripts. First-round RT-PCR targeting the TCR CDR3 was performed with the HTBI primer set. In TCRdb, the multiplex PCR reads were re-called with MiXCR into one record per CDR3 protein. The sample carries 550,000 to 800,000 distinct CDR3 sequences, about 17% recorded once. The receptor's source is a man younger than 35 with Graves' hyperthyroidism. Sequenced: blood.

Written as DNA, the CDR3 is TGCAGTGCTAAGTCGGTGCGGGTGCTCCCCAGCTCGTTCTACAATGAGCAGTTCTTC. Translation: CSAKSVRVLPSSFYNEQFF. The rearrangement links TRBV20-1 to TRBJ2-1; a weak D match, TRBD2 (5 bases). CDR1 and CDR2 (germline): DFQATT, SNEGSKA (reference sequence). The CDR3 is 19 residues long. Trimming cost V 4 bases and J 3 bases, with 28 bases left between them.